This is a list of T cell receptor beta chains from one sample in a study of T cell clones after liver transplantation. Profiling relied on immunoSEQ multiplex PCR, and the TCRdb table lists in-frame clones only, not all of them. The sample contains tens of thousands of clones, over 70% of which appear only once. This material consisted of CD4+ T cells from blood, taken 12 months after liver transplant. The origin of the receptors is a human patient who received a liver transplant. The graft donor may have contributed some T cells. Each CDR3 is given with its conserved first and last residue. A D gene is named only where the DNA matches it firmly.

D gene: .
V gene: TRBV6-4
CDR3 length: 13
J gene: TRBJ2-5
CDR3 DNA: TGTGCCAGCAGTTTGGGGCCCGGGGAGACCCAGTACTTC
CDR3 protein: CASSLGPGETQYF

D gene: TRBD1
V gene: TRBV28
CDR3 length: 14
J gene: TRBJ1-5
CDR3 DNA: TGTGCCAGCCAACCGGGACAGCCGTATCAGCCCCAGCATTTT
CDR3 protein: CASQPGQPYQPQHF

D gene: TRBD1
V gene: TRBV10-2
CDR3 length: 14
J gene: TRBJ1-2
CDR3 DNA: TGCGCCAGCAGTATGACAGGGGTTGACTATGGCTACACCTTC
CDR3 protein: CASSMTGVDYGYTF

D gene: .
V gene: TRBV2
CDR3 length: 16
J gene: TRBJ1-2
CDR3 DNA: TGTGCCAGCAGTGTGCCACGAAGGGGCGGGGAGTATGGCTACACCTTC
CDR3 protein: CASSVPRRGGEYGYTF

D gene: TRBD2
V gene: TRBV5-4
CDR3 length: 18
J gene: TRBJ2-1
CDR3 DNA: TGTGCCAGCAGCACCCCGGGACTAGCGAGGAGCTCCTACAATGAGCAGTTCTTC
CDR3 protein: CASSTPGLARSSYNEQFF

D gene: TRBD1
V gene: TRBV28
CDR3 length: 15
J gene: TRBJ1-2
CDR3 DNA: TGTGCCAGCAGGATTGACAGGGGGCAAAACTATGGCTACACCTTC
CDR3 protein: CASRIDRGQNYGYTF

D gene: .
V gene: TRBV19
CDR3 length: 15
J gene: TRBJ1-1
CDR3 DNA: TGTGCCAGTAGTCCTCCCCGGACAGTGAACACTGAAGCTTTCTTT
CDR3 protein: CASSPPRTVNTEAFF

D gene: TRBD1
V gene: TRBV2
CDR3 length: 12
J gene: TRBJ2-7
CDR3 DNA: TGTGCCAGCTCCCGGACAGGCTACGAGCAGTACTTC
CDR3 protein: CASSRTGYEQYF

D gene: .
V gene: TRBV12-5
CDR3 length: 13
J gene: TRBJ1-5
CDR3 DNA: TGTGCTAGTGGTCTACCGAGGGGCCAGCCCCAGCATTTT
CDR3 protein: CASGLPRGQPQHF

D gene: TRBD2
V gene: TRBV5-1
CDR3 length: 14
J gene: TRBJ2-1
CDR3 DNA: TGCGCCAGCAGCCTAACTAGCGCTCACAATGAGCAGTTCTTC
CDR3 protein: CASSLTSAHNEQFF